One sample yielded the 30 T cell receptor beta chains listed below, sequenced in a study of lymphopenia after photon versus proton radiotherapy. The protocol was immunoSEQ multiplex PCR, while the TCRdb copy is restricted to in-frame clones and leaves out a portion. The sample records approximately 45,000 clones, 85% being singletons. Sequencing was performed on peripheral blood, taken from a patient treated with photon-based radiotherapy. These receptors originate from a man between 40 and 49 years old with gastric cancer.

In DNA, the CDR3 is TGTGCCAGCAGCGTAGGGCGAGGGGGCCGCCCTTACCTAAAGGACAATGAGCAGTTCTTC. Encoded protein: CASSVGRGGRPYLKDNEQFF. The genes are TRBV9 and TRBJ2-1; 7 nucleotides align to TRBD1. The CDR3 contains 20 residues. With V trimmed by 0 bases and J by 5 bases, 20 bases remained unmatched. Per the germline V gene, CDR1 is SGDLS and CDR2 is YYNGEE.

This rearrangement joins TRBV5-6 to TRBJ2-1; a possible D gene is TRBD2 (5 bases). Germline loops: CDR1 SGHDT, CDR2 YYEEEE. Trimming stripped 1 base from V and 7 bases from J, with 9 bases between. The CDR3 extends over 13 amino acids. The CDR3 DNA reads as TGTGCCAGCAGCTTGCTAACGGGGAATGAGCAGTTCTTC. Encoded protein: CASSLLTGNEQFF.

The chain uses TRBV16 and TRBJ2-7, with TRBD1 identical over 8 bases. This CDR3 comprises 14 residues. Germline values: CDR1 KGHSY, CDR2 FQNENV. The J segment lost 5 bases and the V segment lost 1 base, leaving 4 bases of the junction unmatched. The CDR3 region is CASSQYVTGDEQYF. Here the CDR3 DNA reads TGTGCCAGCAGCCAATACGTGACAGGGGACGAGCAGTACTTC.

The rearrangement uses TRBV30 and TRBJ2-1; TRBD2 matches 9 bases. V lost 1 base to trimming and J lost 6 bases; unmatched junction nucleotides: 7. The germline CDR1 and CDR2 sequences are GTSNPN and SVGIG (reference sequence). This CDR3 region has 15 residues. The CDR3 region has the DNA TGTGCCTGGAGTGCCTTGCGGGGGGGTGGCAATGAGCAGTTCTTC. This encodes CAWSALRGGGNEQFF.

The rearrangement uses TRBV15 and TRBJ2-3, with 9 bases that match TRBD2. The CDR3 length is 17 residues. CDR1 is LNHNV, CDR2 YYDKDF, per germline (reference sequence). The junction had 9 bases not matched to a gene; V was cut back by 0 bases and J by 5 bases. The chain's CDR3 is CATSRDPSGGPLDTQYF. For the CDR3, the DNA is TGTGCCACCAGCAGAGATCCCAGCGGGGGGCCATTAGATACGCAGTATTTT. Based on the CDR3 plus reference TRBV15 and TRBJ2-3, the full variable domain is DAMVIQNPRYQVTQFGKPVTLSCSQTLNHNVMYWYQQKSSQAPKLLFHYYDKDFNNEADTPDNFQSRRPNTSFCFLDIRSPGLGDTAMYLCATSRDPSGGPLDTQYFGPGTRLTVL.

The chain has TRBV9 and TRBJ2-1, with 14 nucleotides matching TRBD2. The germline CDR1 and CDR2 sequences are SGDLS and YYNGEE. V lost 4 bases and J lost 6; bases outside the gene matches: 6. The CDR3 contains 16 residues. The CDR3 bases are TGTGCCAGCAGCCCCGAGACTAGCGGGGGGGGCAATGAGCAGTTCTTC. Amino acid sequence: CASSPETSGGGNEQFF.

The genes are TRBV7-3 and TRBJ2-1; D might be TRBD1 or TRBD2, each matching 5 bases. The V gene lost 2 bases and the J gene lost 2 bases, with 7 bases spanning the gap. CDR1 is SGHTA, CDR2 FQGTGA, per germline. The CDR3 spans 14 residues. The CDR3 sequence is CASSLGTAYNEQFF. The CDR3 bases are TGTGCCAGCAGCTTAGGGACGGCCTACAATGAGCAGTTCTTC.

The chain couples TRBV27 to TRBJ1-3; 7 bases map to TRBD1. The germline CDR1 and CDR2 sequences are MNHEY and SMNVEV (reference sequence). The J segment lost 0 bases and the V segment lost 8 bases, leaving 13 bases of the junction unmatched. This CDR3 region has 17 residues. This CDR3 is CASRGGAGGFSGNTIYF. DNA of the CDR3: TGTGCCAGCCGCGGGGGGGCAGGGGGTTTCTCTGGAAACACCATATATTTT.

V and J are TRBV5-1 and TRBJ1-3; D perhaps matches TRBD1 (5 bases). Germline V gene data show CDR1 as SGHRS and CDR2 as YFSETQ. Trimming cost V 4 bases and J 0 bases, with 14 bases left between them. The CDR3 contains 16 residues. The DNA for the CDR3 is TGCGCCAGCAGCCTACAGGCGACCGTCTCTGGAAACACCATATATTTT. It yields the protein CASSLQATVSGNTIYF.

The chain carries TRBV5-4 and TRBJ1-2; 9 bases align to TRBD1. J gave up 8 bases and V 0 bases, and 5 bases lay outside the gene matches. The CDR3 covers 14 residues. Germline V gene lookup returns CDR1 SGHNT and CDR2 YYREEE (reference sequence). For the CDR3, the DNA is TGTGCCAGCAGCTTGGAGACAGGGGGTCCGGGCTACACCTTC. It yields the protein CASSLETGGPGYTF.

This clone showed up just once. The chain has TRBV9 and TRBJ2-7; the D gene is possibly TRBD1 (6 bases). The CDR3 has 16 amino acids. From germline, CDR1 is SGDLS and CDR2 YYNGEE. V lost 4 bases and J lost 2, with 19 bases in between. Written as DNA, the CDR3 is TGTGCCAGCAGCCCCCATCCCGGGACAAATACCTACGAGCAGTACTTC. As protein: CASSPHPGTNTYEQYF.

V usage is TRBV7-2 and J usage is TRBJ1-4, with TRBD1 matching 7 bases. CDR3 length: 16 amino acids. The germline V gene encodes CDR1 SGHTA and CDR2 FQGNSA. J was trimmed by 2 bases and V by 4 bases; bases with no gene match: 7. Written as DNA, the CDR3 is TGTGCCAGCAGCTCCGGACAGGCCTTGACTAATGAAAAACTGTTTTTT. As protein: CASSSGQALTNEKLFF.

This chain links TRBV4-2 with TRBJ2-5; tentatively, D is TRBD2 (6 bases). Per germline, CDR1 LGHNA and CDR2 YNFKEQ. The CDR3 spans 14 residues. V was clipped by 1 base and J by 9 bases, with 15 bases between them. The CDR3 bases are TGTGCCAGCAGCCAAGTGGAGGAGGGGAGGCCCCAGTACTTC. It yields the protein CASSQVEEGRPQYF.

The chain uses TRBV19 and TRBJ2-3, with unresolved D. The CDR3 is 14 amino acids. With 7 bases removed from V and 0 bases from J, the gap between germline ends came to 11 bases. Germline assignment: CDR1 LNHDA and CDR2 SQIVND (reference sequence). CDR3 DNA: TGTGCCAGTACTAAATCGATTAGCACAGATACGCAGTATTTT. Protein sequence: CASTKSISTDTQYF.

This clone is a singleton in its sample. The J gene is TRBJ1-2, the V gene TRBV27; 8 nucleotides agree with TRBD1. V was pared by 5 bases and J by 5 bases, with 7 bases of the junction left unmatched. The CDR3 covers 14 residues. Germline V gene lookup returns CDR1 MNHEY and CDR2 SMNVEV (reference sequence). The CDR3 DNA sequence: TGTGCCAGCAGTAGGGGGGACAGGACATATGGCTACACCTTC. This sequence encodes CASSRGDRTYGYTF.

This rearrangement joins TRBV30 to TRBJ2-7; the D is unclear. V dropped 1 base and J dropped 6 bases, with 7 bases sitting between them. In germline, CDR1 is GTSNPN, CDR2 SVGIG (reference sequence). CDR3 length: 11 residues. This chain's CDR3 is CAWSASREQYF. The CDR3 region has the DNA TGTGCCTGGAGTGCCTCCCGCGAGCAGTACTTC.

This sequence joins TRBV5-5 and TRBJ2-5; 9 nucleotides agree with TRBD1. After removal of 4 bases from V and 4 bases from J, the junction contained 2 bases not matched to a gene. Per germline, CDR1 SGHKS and CDR2 YYEKEE (reference sequence). The length of the CDR3 is 13 residues. As DNA, the CDR3 is TGTGCCAGCAGCGGACAGGGGCGAGAGACCCAGTACTTC. Translation: CASSGQGRETQYF.

The chain uses TRBV7-2 and TRBJ2-5; TRBD2 matches at 7 bases. CDR3 size: 16 residues. The ends lost 3 bases at V and 2 bases at J; junction bases unmatched: 9. Per germline, CDR1 SGHTA and CDR2 FQGNSA. CDR3 in amino acids: CASSLGGGRAQETQYF. The CDR3 nucleotides are TGTGCCAGCAGCTTGGGTGGAGGGAGGGCACAAGAGACCCAGTACTTC.

The chain couples TRBV5-6 to TRBJ2-7; 11 bases line up with TRBD1. The CDR3 is 16 residues long. The V gene's germline CDR1 is SGHDT and CDR2 YYEEEE. The J segment lost 3 bases and the V segment lost 0 bases, leaving 5 bases of the junction unmatched. The CDR3 bases are TGTGCCAGCAGCTTGGGGACAGGGGGCCTTATCTACGAGCAGTACTTC. This encodes CASSLGTGGLIYEQYF.

The chain carries TRBV4-2 and TRBJ1-2, with D unresolved. Trimming took 1 base from V and 1 from J, leaving 7 bases between them. The CDR3 contains 14 residues. CDR1 is LGHNA and CDR2 is YNFKEQ in the germline V gene. The CDR3 here is CASSQGQLNYGYTF. The CDR3 nucleotides are TGTGCCAGCAGCCAAGGGCAGCTTAACTATGGCTACACCTTC.

DNA of the CDR3: TGTGCCATTCCGGGACAGCCTACGGTGAACACTGAAGCTTTCTTT. It encodes CAIPGQPTVNTEAFF. The rearrangement uses TRBV6-4 and TRBJ1-1; 7 bases are a match to TRBD1. There are 15 residues in the CDR3. The germline V gene encodes CDR1 MRHNA and CDR2 SNTAGT. With V trimmed by 10 bases and J by 0 bases, 11 bases remained unmatched.

This sequence joins TRBV4-3 and TRBJ2-3, with a tentative D call TRBD1 (5 bases). Germline V CDR1 and CDR2: LGHNA, YSLEER. The CDR3 spans 16 residues. Between the trimmed V and J ends, which lost 0 bases and 5 bases, there was a span of 15 bases. CDR3 nucleotide sequence: TGCGCCAGCAGCCAAGATCGGTATCAGGGCGGAGATACGCAGTATTTT. It codes for CASSQDRYQGGDTQYF.

The V gene is TRBV6-5, the J gene TRBJ1-4; D call uncertain. This CDR3 is 13 amino acids long. V gave up 8 bases and J gave up 8 bases, with 15 bases separating them. Germline V gene data show CDR1 as MNHEY and CDR2 as SVGAGI. Here the CDR3 reads CASSVRVPEKLFF. In DNA form, the CDR3 reads TGTGCCAGCTCGGTCCGGGTGCCCGAAAAACTGTTTTTT.

V and J are TRBV27 and TRBJ2-7, with 12 bases identical to TRBD2. V lost 0 bases and J lost 7; bases outside the gene matches: 1. The germline gives CDR1 MNHEY, CDR2 SMNVEV (reference sequence). The CDR3 spans 14 residues. The DNA for the CDR3 is TGTGCCAGCAGTTTATCCGGGACTAGCGGGGAGCAGTACTTC. It encodes CASSLSGTSGEQYF.

CDR3 coding DNA: TGTGCCAGCAGCTTGACAGGGGGCTGGAACTATGGCTACACCTTC. It translates to CASSLTGGWNYGYTF. This chain joins TRBV7-3 and TRBJ1-2, with 10 bases aligning to TRBD1. Per germline, CDR1 SGHTA and CDR2 FQGTGA. The J segment lost 2 bases and the V segment lost 3 bases, leaving 3 bases of the junction unmatched. The CDR3 consists of 15 residues.

V and J are TRBV29-1 and TRBJ2-1, with D perhaps matching TRBD2 (5 bases). Germline V gene data show CDR1 as SQVTM and CDR2 as ANQGSEA. V was cut by 2 bases and J by 0 bases, with 11 bases left in between. The CDR3 runs to 15 residues. The CDR3: CSVERTGSSYNEQFF. For the CDR3, the DNA is TGCAGCGTTGAAAGGACTGGAAGCTCCTACAATGAGCAGTTCTTC.

The chain is built from TRBV19 and TRBJ2-7; D ambiguous. Germline V CDR1 and CDR2: LNHDA, SQIVND (reference sequence). CDR3 length equals 14 residues. Trimming took 2 bases from V and 0 from J, leaving 8 bases between them. The CDR3 loop reads CASSINSVSYEQYF. DNA of the CDR3: TGTGCCAGTAGTATAAACAGCGTCTCCTACGAGCAGTACTTC.

V gene TRBV7-2 combines with J gene TRBJ1-6, with D tentatively TRBD1 (5 bases). Germline V CDR1 and CDR2: SGHTA, FQGNSA. CDR3 size: 15 residues. V dropped 0 bases and J dropped 4 bases, with 7 bases sitting between them. The CDR3 loop is CASSLARAYNSPLHF. Written as DNA, the CDR3 is TGTGCCAGCAGCTTAGCCAGGGCTTATAATTCACCCCTCCACTTT. Combining the CDR3 with reference TRBV7-2 and TRBJ1-6 gives the whole variable domain GAGVSQSPSNKVTEKGKDVELRCDPISGHTALYWYRQSLGQGLEFLIYFQGNSAPDKSGLPSDRFSAERTGGSVSTLTIQRTQQEDSAVYLCASSLARAYNSPLHFGNGTRLTVT.

The chain uses TRBV30 and TRBJ1-2, with D uncertain. Germline loops: CDR1 GTSNPN, CDR2 SVGIG (reference sequence). Trimming removed 1 base from V and 10 bases from J, with 10 bases in between. The CDR3 has 11 residues. The CDR3 sequence is CAWSAPGYYTF. As DNA, the CDR3 is TGTGCCTGGAGTGCCCCAGGATACTACACCTTC.

This clone is a singleton in its sample. The V and J genes are TRBV27 and TRBJ2-7; 10 bases align to TRBD1. J gave up 5 bases and V 3 bases, and 10 bases lay outside the gene matches. The germline V gene encodes CDR1 MNHEY and CDR2 SMNVEV (reference sequence). The CDR3 loop spans 16 amino acids. The CDR3 region has the DNA TGTGCCAGCAGTTTTATTGTGGGACAGGGGACTAACGAGCAGTACTTC. This encodes CASSFIVGQGTNEQYF.